This section outlines one T cell receptor (beta chain) sequence together with its context. Only a few counts were recorded for this clone. Its antigen target is currently unknown. The record has no base qualities; no much larger clone is one base away. TCR CDR3 regions were amplified from genomic DNA by multiplex PCR using the deep immunoSEQ assay. Genomic DNA extracted from each cell subset was distributed evenly over all wells of several immunoSEQ 96-well plates, and each plate served as one replicate. Each replicate PCR for sorted subsets received around 210 ng genomic DNA, equal to 28,000 or so T cell genomes. The purified libraries were quantified using a Qubit 3.0 fluorometer, sized with a Bioanalyzer 2100, and then quantified again using the KAPA Library Quantification kit. Each immunoSEQ 96-well plate was sequenced on its own single-read 150-cycle Illumina NextSeq 550 flow cell. Under the source paper's analysis protocol: Because the immunoSEQ output held only junctional sequences and lacked quality scores, the filtering could not match the filtering applied to full-length reads. To assign V/J genes and CDR3, sequences were annotated using PyIR, a Python wrapper for IgBLAST v1.9, with IMGT germline references. Reads with weak V/J assignments (E-value above 1e-6), missing CDR3, stop codons, out-of-frame junctions, or ambiguous translated residues were removed. A V3J clonotype was defined by an identical inferred V gene, J gene, and CDR3 amino acid sequence. Percentage overlap between repertoires was computed as shared unique clonotypes divided by the size of the smaller repertoire. RTK rarefaction, the Chao1 estimator, and Recon v2.1 estimates of unobserved clonotypes were used to assess repertoire richness. For all TCRbeta clonotypes obtained by the gDNA method from several donors, generation probabilities were computed with OLGA. Imported from immuneACCESS, the table was reduced by TCRdb to in-frame sequences with V and J called. These copies leave out some clones; in studies compared against another copy, an unresolved V gene accounts for under half, and the cause of the remainder is not known. For V, J and clone size, that table is used; D and trimming come from the DNA. The sample table holds approximately 100,000 clones, of which about 72% were seen once. About 25% of the sample is held by the ten biggest clonotypes.

V has 5 bases trimmed and J has 3 bases trimmed; junction bases matching no gene number 10. The CDR3 covers 17 residues, taking in both the cysteine and the phenylalanine. Of all the DNA, just the CDR3 is kept, 51 bases in frame from base 1. CDR1 and CDR2, looked up from the germline V gene (reference sequence), are SEHNR and FQNEAQ. The record originates from a study of shared clonotypes between healthy human individuals (dated by TCRdb to the early 2020s). Background on the whole study: Three men and a couple of women, aged 18 to 49 years, made up the cohort. Per donor, three plates each were used for CD4 naive and CD4 memory, two for CD8 naive, and one for CD8 memory. The study deeply sequenced blood TCR repertoires of about 5 healthy adults to estimate repertoire size and the extent of clonotype sharing between individuals. To increase sequencing depth and limit assay-specific biases, TCR repertoire library preparation and sequencing were carried out by different laboratories using diverse techniques. Each donor's leukapheresis produced roughly between roughly 0.9 and 9 billion PBMCs. General study outcomes and caveats: Sharing across a handful of donors was observed for around 5% of naive CD4, around 3.5% of naive CD8, 2% to 2.5% of memory CD4, and around 0.42% of memory CD8 clonotypes. Sampling was limited to blood, and TCR repertoires in tissue likely differ from TCR repertoires in blood. Pairwise subsampling led to the expectation that sequencing depth would affect the degree of clonotype sharing among donors. Clonotypes shared by all four sorted-subset donors showed higher generation probabilities than non-shared clonotypes. Because the study included a small number of donors, the genetic and exposure-history diversity represented was limited. Naive subsets generally had larger estimated clonotype richness than memory subsets did. Rarefaction of sorted-subset datasets indicated incomplete sequencing despite the large sequencing depth.

Healthy HIV-negative adults with no recently reported acute infections or vaccinations were included as donors. Every donor was a Caucasian adult residing in Nashville, Tennessee, USA. The CD8 memory samples were a combination of magnetically selected CD45RO+ cells and CCR7-negative CD45RA+ effector memory (TemRA) cells. Blood was obtained by leukapheresis, after which PBMCs were separated by Ficoll-Histopaque density gradient centrifugation and cryopreserved in liquid nitrogen vapor phase. Analytical flow cytometry was used to check the purity and quantity of every magnetically sorted T cell population. Genomic DNA was isolated from every sorted fraction and measured by UV absorbance on a Nanodrop 2000c.

This TCR was recovered from a woman under 40 in good health. The V and J genes are TRBV7-9 and TRBJ2-7, and 13 junction bases match TRBD2. The sequenced sample consisted of memory CD8+ T cells sorted from blood. The cell subset or site tag for this specimen amounts to: CD45RO+ cells pooled with CCR7-negative TemRA cells. The CDR3 protein sequence reads: CASSPGLAGETIYEQYF. The bases are TGTGCCAGCAGCCCCGGACTAGCGGGAGAGACGATCTACGAGCAGTACTTC.